Each of the 8 T cell receptor beta chains below was sequenced from the same sample in a study of somatic mutations in cytotoxic T cells in rheumatoid arthritis. Libraries were prepared by immunoSEQ multiplex PCR; TCRdb keeps only in-frame clonotypes and omits some of them. The table shows 12,000 or so clones, with roughly 68% occurring only once. Sequencing used CD8+ T cells sorted from blood. All receptors come from a man aged 60 to 75 in good health.

This sequence joins TRBV2 and TRBJ2-2; the D is unclear. The CDR3 consists of 15 residues. V was cut by 5 bases and J by 4 bases, with 14 bases left in between. Germline V gene sequence: CDR1 SNHLY, CDR2 FYNNEI. The CDR3 spells CASSPRVGSTGELFF. The CDR3 nucleotides read TGTGCCAGCAGTCCCCGGGTCGGTTCCACCGGGGAGCTGTTTTTT.

The chain recombines TRBV21-1 with TRBJ1-6. TRBV21-1 is described as a pseudogene. The CDR3 runs to 15 residues. CDR3 DNA: TGTGCCAGCAGCAAAGTGACTATCCATAATTCACCCCTCCACTTT. Its protein product is CASSKVTIHNSPLHF.

The chain recombines TRBV5-1 with TRBJ2-1; a possible D gene is TRBD2 (6 bases). V lost 2 bases to trimming and J lost 0 bases, with 9 bases between them. This CDR3 region has 15 residues. Germline CDR1 reads SGHRS; CDR2 reads YFSETQ. CDR3 nucleotide sequence: TGCGCCAGCAGCTTTGGACTATCCTCCTACAATGAGCAGTTCTTC. Protein sequence: CASSFGLSSYNEQFF.

This sequence joins TRBV13 and TRBJ2-5; D is unclear. Germline lookup yields CDR1 PRHDT and CDR2 FYEKMQ (reference sequence). The germline V and J ends were trimmed by 0 bases and 4 bases, with 6 bases remaining between them. The CDR3 spans 13 residues. Written as DNA, the CDR3 is TGTGCCAGCAGCTTAGGCGTAAGAGAGACCCAGTACTTC. Its protein product is CASSLGVRETQYF.

This chain uses TRBV7-3 with TRBJ2-7; a weak D match, TRBD2 (6 bases). The germline gives CDR1 SGHTA, CDR2 FQGTGA. V was cut by 0 bases and J by 2 bases, with 17 bases left in between. CDR3 length equals 17 residues. CDR3 sequence reads: CASSLTPKRVETYEQYF. The CDR3 region has the DNA TGTGCCAGCAGCTTAACCCCTAAGCGGGTGGAGACCTACGAGCAGTACTTC.

The V and J genes are TRBV4-1 and TRBJ2-1, with 8 bases matching TRBD2. This CDR3 has 14 amino acids. CDR1 and CDR2 from the germline V gene are MGHRA and YSYEKL. Trimming removed 6 bases from V and 5 bases from J; junction bases left unmatched: 6. DNA of the CDR3: TGCGCCAGCAGTCACCCGGGGGGGGACAATGAGCAGTTCTTC. This translates into CASSHPGGDNEQFF.

This clone was picked up a small number of times. The chain employs TRBV6-5 and TRBJ1-4; D ambiguous. The CDR3 is made up of 14 amino acids. CDR1 MNHEY and CDR2 SVGAGI come from the germline V gene. V gave up 2 bases and J gave up 4 bases, with 8 bases separating them. The CDR3 sequence is CASSYEGFNEKLFF. CDR3 DNA sequence: TGTGCCAGCAGTTACGAGGGATTTAATGAAAAACTGTTTTTT.

This rearrangement joins TRBV27 to TRBJ2-7; 11 bases line up with TRBD2. J gave up 6 bases and V 6 bases, and 10 bases lay outside the gene matches. This CDR3 contains 15 residues. Germline V gene sequence: CDR1 MNHEY, CDR2 SMNVEV (reference sequence). The CDR3 nucleotides are TGTGCCAGCAGGAGGGGGGGGCTAGCGGGAGGCGAGCAGTACTTC. It encodes CASRRGGLAGGEQYF.